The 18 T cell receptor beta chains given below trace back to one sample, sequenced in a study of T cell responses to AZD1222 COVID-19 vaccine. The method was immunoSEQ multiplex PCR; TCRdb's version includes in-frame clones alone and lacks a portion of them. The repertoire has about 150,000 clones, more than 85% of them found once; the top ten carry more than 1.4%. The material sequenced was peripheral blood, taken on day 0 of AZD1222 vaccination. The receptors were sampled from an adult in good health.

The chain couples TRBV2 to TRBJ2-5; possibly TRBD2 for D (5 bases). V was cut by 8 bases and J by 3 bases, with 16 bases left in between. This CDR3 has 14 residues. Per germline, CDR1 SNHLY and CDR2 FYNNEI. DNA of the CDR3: TGTGCCAGCGGATTAGTGGCCGGGGAAGAGACCCAGTACTTC. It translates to CASGLVAGEETQYF.

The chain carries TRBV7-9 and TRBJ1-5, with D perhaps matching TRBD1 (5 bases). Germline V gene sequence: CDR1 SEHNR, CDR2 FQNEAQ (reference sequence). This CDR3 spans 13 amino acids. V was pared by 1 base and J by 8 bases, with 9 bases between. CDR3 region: CASSLEGTKPQHF. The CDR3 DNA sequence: TGTGCCAGCAGCTTAGAGGGGACGAAGCCCCAGCATTTT.

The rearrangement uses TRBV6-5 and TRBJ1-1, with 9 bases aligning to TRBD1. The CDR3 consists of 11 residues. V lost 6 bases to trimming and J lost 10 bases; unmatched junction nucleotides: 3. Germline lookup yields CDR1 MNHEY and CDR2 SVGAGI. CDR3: CASRAQGAAFF. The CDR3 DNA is TGTGCCAGCAGAGCACAGGGGGCAGCTTTCTTT.

CDR3 nucleotides: TGTGCCAGCAGCCAAAGGATAGTAAATTCCTACAATGAGCAGTTCTTC. It codes for CASSQRIVNSYNEQFF. This chain joins TRBV11-3 and TRBJ2-1; D call uncertain. The CDR3 extends over 16 amino acids. The germline gives CDR1 SGHNT, CDR2 YENEEA. V lost 5 bases and J lost 1, with 15 bases in between.

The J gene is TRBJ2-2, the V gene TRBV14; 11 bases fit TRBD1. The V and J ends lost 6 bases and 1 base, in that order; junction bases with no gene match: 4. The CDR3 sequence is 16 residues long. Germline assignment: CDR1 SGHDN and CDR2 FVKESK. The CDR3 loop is CASRKGQGVNTGELFF. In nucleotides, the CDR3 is TGTGCCAGCAGAAAGGGACAGGGGGTGAACACCGGGGAGCTGTTTTTT.

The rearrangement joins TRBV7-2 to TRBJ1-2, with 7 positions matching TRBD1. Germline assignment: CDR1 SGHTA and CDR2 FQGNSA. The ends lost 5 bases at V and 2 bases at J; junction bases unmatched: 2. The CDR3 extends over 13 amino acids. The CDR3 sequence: CASSPGQNYGYTF. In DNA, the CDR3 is TGTGCCAGCAGCCCGGGACAGAACTATGGCTACACCTTC.

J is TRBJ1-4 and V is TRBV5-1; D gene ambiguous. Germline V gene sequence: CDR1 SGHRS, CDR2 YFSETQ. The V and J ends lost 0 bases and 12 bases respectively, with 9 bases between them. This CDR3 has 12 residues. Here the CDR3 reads CASSLEGVELFF. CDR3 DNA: TGCGCCAGCAGCTTGGAGGGCGTAGAACTGTTTTTT.

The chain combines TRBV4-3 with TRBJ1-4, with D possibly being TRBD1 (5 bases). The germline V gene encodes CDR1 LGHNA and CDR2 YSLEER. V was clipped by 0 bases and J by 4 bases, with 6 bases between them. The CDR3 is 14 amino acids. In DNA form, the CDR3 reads TGCGCCAGCAGCCAAGAGGGGCGTAATGAAAAACTGTTTTTT. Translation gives CASSQEGRNEKLFF.

The CDR3, as DNA: TGTGCCAGCAGCTCCTTTGGACCGACGACAGTCTTGGGTGTTGAAAAACTGTTTTTT. Protein product: CASSSFGPTTVLGVEKLFF. V and J are TRBV11-3 and TRBJ1-4; a possible D gene is TRBD1 (5 bases). V dropped 4 bases and J dropped 7 bases, with 28 bases sitting between them. This CDR3 has 19 amino acids. CDR1 and CDR2 (germline): SGHNT, YENEEA. Complete variable domain (other parts from reference TRBV11-3 and TRBJ1-4): EAGVVQSPRYKIIEKKQPVAFWCNPISGHNTLYWYLQNLGQGPELLIRYENEEAVDDSQLPKDRFSAERLKGVDSTLKIQPAELGDSAVYLCASSSFGPTTVLGVEKLFFGSGTQLSVL.

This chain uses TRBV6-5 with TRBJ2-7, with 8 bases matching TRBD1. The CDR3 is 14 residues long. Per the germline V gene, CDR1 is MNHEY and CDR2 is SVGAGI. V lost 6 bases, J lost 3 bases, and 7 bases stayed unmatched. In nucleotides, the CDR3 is TGTGCCAGCAGCAGAACGGGACAGGACTACGAGCAGTACTTC. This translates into CASSRTGQDYEQYF.

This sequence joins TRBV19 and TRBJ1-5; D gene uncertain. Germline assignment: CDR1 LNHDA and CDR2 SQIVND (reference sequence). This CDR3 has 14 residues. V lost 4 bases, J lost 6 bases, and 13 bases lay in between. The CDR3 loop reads CASSNDRLVQPQHF. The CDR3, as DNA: TGTGCCAGTAGTAATGACCGGTTAGTTCAGCCCCAGCATTTT.

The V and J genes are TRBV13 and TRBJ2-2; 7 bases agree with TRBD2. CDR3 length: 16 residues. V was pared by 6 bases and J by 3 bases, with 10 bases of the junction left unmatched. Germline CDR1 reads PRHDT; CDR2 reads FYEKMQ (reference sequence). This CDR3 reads CASRPSSGLYTGELFF. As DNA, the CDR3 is TGTGCCAGCAGGCCGAGTAGCGGGTTATACACCGGGGAGCTGTTTTTT.

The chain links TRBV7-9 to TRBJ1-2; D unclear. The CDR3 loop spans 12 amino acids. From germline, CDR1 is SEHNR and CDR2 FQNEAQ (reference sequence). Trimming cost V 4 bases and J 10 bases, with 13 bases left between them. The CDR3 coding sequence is TGTGCCAGCAGCTCAACGCAGCTCTCCTACACCTTC. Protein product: CASSSTQLSYTF.

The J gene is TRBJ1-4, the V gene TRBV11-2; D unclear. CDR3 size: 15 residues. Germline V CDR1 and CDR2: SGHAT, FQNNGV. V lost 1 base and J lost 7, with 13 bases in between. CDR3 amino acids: CASSLVWGAGEKLFF. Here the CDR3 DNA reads TGTGCCAGCAGCTTAGTTTGGGGAGCGGGTGAAAAACTGTTTTTT.

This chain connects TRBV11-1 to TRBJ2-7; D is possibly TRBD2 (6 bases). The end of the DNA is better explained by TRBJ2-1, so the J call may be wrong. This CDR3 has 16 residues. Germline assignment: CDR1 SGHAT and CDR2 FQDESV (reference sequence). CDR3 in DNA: TGTGCCAGCAGCTTAGGGGGGGAGGCCGCCTACAATGAGCAGTTCTTC. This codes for CASSLGGEAAYNEQFF.

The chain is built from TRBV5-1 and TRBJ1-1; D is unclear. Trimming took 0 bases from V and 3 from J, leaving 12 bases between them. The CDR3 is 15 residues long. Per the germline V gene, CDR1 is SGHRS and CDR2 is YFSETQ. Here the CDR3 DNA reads TGCGCCAGCAGCTTGGGGGTGTCGGTTTACACTGAAGCTTTCTTT. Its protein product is CASSLGVSVYTEAFF.

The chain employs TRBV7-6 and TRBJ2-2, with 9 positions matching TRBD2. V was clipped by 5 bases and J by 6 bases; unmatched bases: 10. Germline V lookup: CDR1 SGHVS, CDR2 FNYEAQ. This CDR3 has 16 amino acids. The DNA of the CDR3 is TGTGCCAGCAGCCCCCCGGGACTAGCTGTCGCCGGGGAGCTGTTTTTT. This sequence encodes CASSPPGLAVAGELFF.

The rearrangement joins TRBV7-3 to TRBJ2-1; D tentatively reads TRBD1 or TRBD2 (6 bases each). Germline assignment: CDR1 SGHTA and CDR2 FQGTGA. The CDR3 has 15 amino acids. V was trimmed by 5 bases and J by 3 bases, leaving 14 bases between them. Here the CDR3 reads CASSPLGGLYNEQFF. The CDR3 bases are TGTGCCAGCAGCCCCCTGGGGGGCCTCTACAATGAGCAGTTCTTC.